Listed here are 14 T cell receptor beta chains from one sample, sequenced in a study of long-term antiretroviral therapy in people with HIV. Running of the v3.0 immunoSEQ assay took place at survey level. Sequencing was performed with immunoSEQ multiplex PCR; in TCRdb, only in-frame clones are kept and a portion is missing. The sample consists of fewer than 20,000 clones, roughly 72% of them appearing once. The specimen comprised unsorted PBMCs, sampled approximately 2.5 years before starting antiretroviral therapy. These receptor sequences come from a woman aged 50 to 60 with HIV.

The V gene is TRBV6-6, the J gene TRBJ2-1; D gene ambiguous. V was trimmed by 2 bases and J by 3 bases, leaving 2 bases between them. Germline loops: CDR1 MNHNY, CDR2 SVGAGI (reference sequence). CDR3 length: 12 residues. The CDR3 reads CASSYGYNEQFF. The CDR3 DNA reads TGTGCCAGCAGTTACGGCTACAATGAGCAGTTCTTC.

The chain employs TRBV6-1 and TRBJ1-5, with D unresolved. V lost 7 bases, J lost 9 bases, and 19 bases lay in between. Germline V lookup: CDR1 MNHNS, CDR2 SASEGT. The CDR3 is 14 amino acids. CDR3 nucleotides: TGTGCCAGCATTCGGGCCCCAGGCCCCAGGCCCCAGCATTTT. Protein product: CASIRAPGPRPQHF.

This clone was seen just once. The chain employs TRBV4-1 and TRBJ2-7; tentatively, D is TRBD1 (5 bases). CDR3 length: 13 amino acids. Trimming shortened V by 1 base and J by 3 bases, and 7 bases separated the two germline ends. From germline, CDR1 is MGHRA and CDR2 YSYEKL. The CDR3 sequence is CASSQARDYEQYF. As DNA, the CDR3 is TGCGCCAGCAGCCAAGCCAGGGACTACGAGCAGTACTTC.

The gene calls are TRBV30 and TRBJ2-1; 9 bases align to TRBD1. V lost 3 bases to trimming and J lost 2 bases; unmatched junction nucleotides: 8. The CDR3 runs 16 residues. Germline V gives CDR1 GTSNPN, CDR2 SVGIG (reference sequence). The CDR3 DNA reads as TGTGCCTGGAGAAACCCCCGGGACAGGGCCTACAATGAGCAGTTCTTC. It encodes CAWRNPRDRAYNEQFF.

V usage is TRBV29-1 and J usage is TRBJ2-7; 7 nucleotides match TRBD1. This CDR3 comprises 14 residues. J gave up 2 bases and V 1 base, and 5 bases lay outside the gene matches. CDR1 and CDR2 (germline): SQVTM, ANQGSEA. CDR3 amino acids: CSVEGQGETYEQYF. Written as DNA, the CDR3 is TGCAGCGTTGAAGGCCAGGGGGAAACCTACGAGCAGTACTTC.

This chain uses TRBV30 with TRBJ2-1; D remains ambiguous. The V and J ends lost 0 bases and 1 base respectively, with 4 bases between them. This CDR3 contains 13 residues. Germline V gene lookup returns CDR1 GTSNPN and CDR2 SVGIG (reference sequence). CDR3 region: CAWSVRSYNEQFF. CDR3 coding DNA: TGTGCCTGGAGTGTCCGGTCCTACAATGAGCAGTTCTTC.

In DNA form, the CDR3 reads TGTGCCAGCAGGGACGGAGGAGGCTACACCTTC. Protein sequence: CASRDGGGYTF. The V and J genes are TRBV27 and TRBJ1-2; the D is unclear. V lost 6 bases and J 8 bases, leaving 10 bases between the germline ends. This CDR3 has 11 amino acids. Germline CDR1 and CDR2: MNHEY and SMNVEV (reference sequence).

The V call is TRBV5-1, the J call TRBJ2-1, with 8 nucleotides matching TRBD1. V gave up 0 bases and J gave up 8 bases; unmatched junction bases: 4. In germline, CDR1 is SGHRS, CDR2 YFSETQ. The CDR3 length is 14 residues. The CDR3 is CASSLETGVDEQFF. The CDR3, as DNA: TGCGCCAGCAGCTTGGAGACAGGGGTGGATGAGCAGTTCTTC.

V and J are TRBV6-1 and TRBJ2-2; the match to TRBD2 covers 9 bases. V gave up 2 bases and J gave up 5 bases; unmatched junction bases: 12. Germline V gene lookup returns CDR1 MNHNS and CDR2 SASEGT. CDR3 size: 18 residues. The CDR3 DNA is TGTGCCAGCAGTGAAAAGGTAGCGGGGGCCACGGGGACCGGGGAGCTGTTTTTT. Its translation is CASSEKVAGATGTGELFF.

This chain joins TRBV6-5 and TRBJ1-2, with D maybe TRBD1 (5 bases). The CDR3 is made up of 15 amino acids. V dropped 0 bases and J dropped 4 bases, with 12 bases sitting between them. The germline gives CDR1 MNHEY, CDR2 SVGAGI. This CDR3 is CASSYSATESYGYTF. The CDR3 bases are TGTGCCAGCAGTTACTCAGCGACAGAGTCCTATGGCTACACCTTC.

The chain employs TRBV6-6 and TRBJ1-1; TRBD1 might be the D (6 bases). The CDR3 loop spans 9 amino acids. The germline V and J ends were trimmed by 8 bases and 10 bases, with 8 bases remaining between them. Germline lookup yields CDR1 MNHNY and CDR2 SVGAGI (reference sequence). The CDR3 loop is CASSQGAFF. DNA for the CDR3: TGTGCCAGCTCACAGGGAGCTTTCTTT.

The chain recombines TRBV5-1 with TRBJ2-3, with 8 bases that match TRBD2. Germline-derived CDR1 and CDR2 are SGHRS and YFSETQ. The CDR3 is made up of 16 amino acids. With 0 bases clipped from V and 3 bases from J, the junction kept 6 bases outside the gene matches. DNA for the CDR3: TGCGCCAGCAGCTTGGCCGGCGGGGGGACAACAGATACGCAGTATTTT. Translating gives CASSLAGGGTTDTQYF.

The chain recombines TRBV19 with TRBJ1-5; D call uncertain. CDR1 and CDR2 from the germline V gene are LNHDA and SQIVND (reference sequence). V lost 4 bases, J lost 6 bases, and 19 bases lay in between. The CDR3 has 16 amino acids. CDR3 nucleotides: TGTGCCAGTAGTACCTCCTTCCTTCCCCCTAGTCAGCCCCAGCATTTT. Its translation is CASSTSFLPPSQPQHF.

V is TRBV5-1 and J is TRBJ2-2, with D perhaps TRBD2 (5 bases). V shed 3 bases and J shed 1 base, with 10 bases lying between them. The CDR3 is made up of 15 amino acids. Germline V gene lookup returns CDR1 SGHRS and CDR2 YFSETQ. The DNA of the CDR3 is TGCGCCAGCAGCTCCCCCGGGGTGAACACCGGGGAGCTGTTTTTT. Translation gives CASSSPGVNTGELFF. The full variable domain, rest sourced from reference TRBV5-1 and TRBJ2-2, is KAGVTQTPRYLIKTRGQQVTLSCSPISGHRSVSWYQQTPGQGLQFLFEYFSETQRNKGNFPGRFSGRQFSNSRSEMNVSTLELGDSALYLCASSSPGVNTGELFFGEGSRLTVL.